This T cell receptor beta chain was sequenced for a study of beta chain features in type 1 diabetes. Study-level results: Moderate but significant shortening of TCRB CDR3s was recorded in all four CD4+ subsets from Type 1 diabetes patients.

Isolated RNA was reverse transcribed in full, so expressed TCRB transcripts were sequenced. Using immunoSEQ multiplex PCR, the repertoire was profiled, and TCRdb retains in-frame clones only, with some absent. In the table there are fewer than 300,000 clones, roughly 21% of which are singletons. About this clone: What it recognizes is unknown.

Germline CDR1 and CDR2: MNHEY and SVGAGI. The CDR3 loop spans 12 amino acids. V shed 7 bases and J shed 3 bases, with 7 bases lying between them. Material for sequencing was naive CD4+ T cells from blood. The sequence was obtained from a woman in her thirties or forties with type 1 diabetes. J is TRBJ2-1 and V is TRBV6-5; possibly TRBD2 for D (5 bases). The CDR3 reads CASNDYYNEQFF. The CDR3 DNA follows: TGTGCCAGCAATGACTACTACAATGAGCAGTTCTTC.